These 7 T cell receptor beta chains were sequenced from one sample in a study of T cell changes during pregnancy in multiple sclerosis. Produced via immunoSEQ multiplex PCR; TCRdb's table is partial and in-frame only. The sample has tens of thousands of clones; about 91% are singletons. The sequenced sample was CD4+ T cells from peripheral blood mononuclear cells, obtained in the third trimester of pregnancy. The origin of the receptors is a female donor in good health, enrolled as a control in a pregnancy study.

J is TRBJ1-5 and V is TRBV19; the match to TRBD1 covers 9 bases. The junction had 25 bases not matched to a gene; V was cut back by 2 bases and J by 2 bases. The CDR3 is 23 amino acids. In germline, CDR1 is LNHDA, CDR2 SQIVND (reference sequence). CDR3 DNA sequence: TGTGCCAGTAGTATAAGTTGGACAGGGGACCCTCGGCGATTCCGGCATGGCAATCAGCCCCAGCATTTT. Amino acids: CASSISWTGDPRRFRHGNQPQHF.

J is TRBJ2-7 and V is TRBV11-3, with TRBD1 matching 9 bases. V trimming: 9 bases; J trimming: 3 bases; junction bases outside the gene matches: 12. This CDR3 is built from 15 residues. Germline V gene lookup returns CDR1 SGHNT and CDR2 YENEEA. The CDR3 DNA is TGTGCCAGTTCACCCGGACAGGGGAAGGTCTACGAGCAGTACTTC. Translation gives CASSPGQGKVYEQYF. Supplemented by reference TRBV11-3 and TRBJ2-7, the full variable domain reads EAGVVQSPRYKIIEKKQPVAFWCNPISGHNTLYWYLQNLGQGPELLIRYENEEAVDDSQLPKDRFSAERLKGVDSTLKIQPAELGDSAVYLCASSPGQGKVYEQYFGPGTRLTVT.

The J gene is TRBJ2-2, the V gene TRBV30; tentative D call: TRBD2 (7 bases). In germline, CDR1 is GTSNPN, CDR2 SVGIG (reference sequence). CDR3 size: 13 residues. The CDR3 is CGGGRTNTGELFF. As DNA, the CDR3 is TGTGGGGGGGGCAGGACGAACACCGGGGAGCTGTTTTTT.

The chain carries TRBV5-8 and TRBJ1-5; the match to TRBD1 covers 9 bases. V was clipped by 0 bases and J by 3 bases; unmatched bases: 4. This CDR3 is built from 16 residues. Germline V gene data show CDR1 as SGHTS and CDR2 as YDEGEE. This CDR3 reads CASSLGTGETNQPQHF. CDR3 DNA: TGTGCCAGCAGCTTGGGGACAGGGGAGACCAATCAGCCCCAGCATTTT.

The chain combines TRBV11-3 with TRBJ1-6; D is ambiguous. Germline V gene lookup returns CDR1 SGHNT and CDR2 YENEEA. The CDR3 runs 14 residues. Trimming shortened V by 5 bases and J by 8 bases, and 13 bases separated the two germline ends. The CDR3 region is CASSRTGWDSPLHF. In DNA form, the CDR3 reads TGTGCCAGCAGCCGGACGGGGTGGGATTCACCCCTCCACTTT.

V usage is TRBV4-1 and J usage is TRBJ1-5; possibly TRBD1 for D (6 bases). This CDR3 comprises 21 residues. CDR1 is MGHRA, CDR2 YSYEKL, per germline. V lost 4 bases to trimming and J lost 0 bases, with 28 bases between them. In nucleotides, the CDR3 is TGCGCCAGCAGCCTATTAATTCCCCGGGACAAAAAAGCCTATAGCAATCAGCCCCAGCATTTT. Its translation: CASSLLIPRDKKAYSNQPQHF.

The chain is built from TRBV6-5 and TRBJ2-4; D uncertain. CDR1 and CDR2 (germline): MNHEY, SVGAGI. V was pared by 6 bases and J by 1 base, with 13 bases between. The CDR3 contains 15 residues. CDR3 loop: CASSRQNAAKNIQYF. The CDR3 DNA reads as TGTGCCAGCAGCCGACAAAACGCCGCCAAAAACATTCAGTACTTC.